One and the same sample provided the 9 T cell receptor beta chains below, sequenced in a study of cytomegalovirus exposure and HLA in healthy donors (dated by TCRdb to about 2017). Libraries were constructed by the immunoSEQ multiplex PCR assay. The multiplex PCR relied on a mix of 60 forward primers for TCR Vbeta segments and 13 reverse primers for TCR Jbeta segments. This immuneACCESS table, as held by TCRdb, lists in-frame sequences with V and J called but not all clones. Of the missing ones, under half trace to an unresolved V gene in checked studies; the others have no known cause. The sample includes 150,000 to 200,000 clones, with about 75% observed a single time. Of the sample, roughly 2% is held by the ten largest clones. The sequenced sample was PBMCs. These receptors originate from a female donor in good health and CMV-seronegative.

V and J are TRBV5-1 and TRBJ1-3, with 9 bases aligning to TRBD1. The CDR3 is 14 amino acids. Losses at the gene ends were 3 bases for V and 4 bases for J; bases not matched to a gene: 2. Per the germline V gene, CDR1 is SGHRS and CDR2 is YFSETQ. CDR3 coding DNA: TGCGCCAGCAGCTCCGGGACAGGGGGAAACACCATATATTTT. Translating gives CASSSGTGGNTIYF.

In the case of this clone: A junction end diverges from the germline sequence, so it may reflect a read error. The chain recombines TRBV5-4 with TRBJ2-3; TRBD2 matches 9 bases. This CDR3 region has 14 residues. The germline gives CDR1 SGHNT, CDR2 YYREEE (reference sequence). CDR3 region: CASSSAGGTDTQYF. CDR3 coding DNA: TGTGCCAGCAGCTCAGCGGGGGGCACGGATACGCAGTATTTT. Full variable domain (missing parts from reference TRBV5-4 and TRBJ2-3): ETGVTQSPTHLIKTRGQQVTLRCSSQSGHNTVSWYQQALGQGPQFIFQYYREEENGRGNFPPRFSGLQFPNYSSELNVNALELDDSALYLCASSSAGGTDTQYFGPGTRLTVL.

This rearrangement joins TRBV9 to TRBJ1-6; D not resolved. From germline, CDR1 is SGDLS and CDR2 YYNGEE. V was clipped by 0 bases and J by 6 bases, with 16 bases between them. This CDR3 comprises 17 residues. The CDR3 DNA sequence: TGTGCCAGCAGCGTAGCTTTAGGAGGTGCGGGTAATTCACCCCTCCACTTT. Its translation: CASSVALGGAGNSPLHF.

V and J are TRBV19 and TRBJ2-3; 9 positions match TRBD1. The J segment lost 3 bases and the V segment lost 6 bases, leaving 4 bases of the junction unmatched. The length of the CDR3 is 14 residues. CDR1 is LNHDA and CDR2 is SQIVND in the germline V gene (reference sequence). CDR3 loop: CASSRTGETDTQYF. The CDR3, as DNA: TGTGCCAGTAGCCGGACAGGGGAGACAGATACGCAGTATTTT.

V and J are TRBV19 and TRBJ2-1; a possible D gene is TRBD2 (5 bases). V lost 2 bases to trimming and J lost 6 bases, with 14 bases between them. The CDR3 contains 15 residues. Germline V lookup: CDR1 LNHDA, CDR2 SQIVND (reference sequence). The CDR3 DNA reads as TGTGCCAGTAGTATAACGAGGGCCCGAGGCAATGAGCAGTTCTTC. It is translated as CASSITRARGNEQFF.

This rearrangement joins TRBV25-1 to TRBJ2-7; TRBD2 matches at 10 bases. Germline-derived CDR1 and CDR2 are MGHDK and SYGVNS. The CDR3 is 16 residues long. The V gene end was trimmed by 4 bases and the J gene end by 5 bases; junction bases not matched to a gene: 11. This chain's CDR3 is CASSAPGLAGEDEQYF. CDR3 sequence (DNA): TGTGCCAGCAGTGCCCCTGGTCTAGCGGGAGAGGACGAGCAGTACTTC.

The CDR3 bases are TGTGCCAGCACAAACAGGATTTCCTACGAGCAGTACTTC. Residues: CASTNRISYEQYF. The chain recombines TRBV6-5 with TRBJ2-7; the D gene is possibly TRBD1 (5 bases). Trimming pared 7 bases from V and 1 base from J, leaving 11 bases between. Germline values: CDR1 MNHEY, CDR2 SVGAGI. This CDR3 comprises 13 residues.

This chain uses TRBV5-1 with TRBJ1-1; tentative D call: TRBD1 (5 bases). V lost 10 bases and J 4 bases, leaving 20 bases between the germline ends. This CDR3 has 14 amino acids. Germline values: CDR1 SGHRS, CDR2 YFSETQ. CDR3 region: CAGREGPSVTEAFF. CDR3 nucleotides: TGCGCCGGGAGGGAGGGGCCCTCGGTCACTGAAGCTTTCTTT.

This clone was observed once. The V and J genes are TRBV25-1 and TRBJ1-5; D gene ambiguous. Germline V lookup: CDR1 MGHDK, CDR2 SYGVNS. Trimming took 1 base from V and 7 from J, leaving 11 bases between them. The length of the CDR3 is 14 residues. Here the CDR3 reads CASSESLSAQPQHF. CDR3 nucleotides: TGTGCCAGCAGTGAATCCCTGAGCGCGCAGCCCCAGCATTTT.